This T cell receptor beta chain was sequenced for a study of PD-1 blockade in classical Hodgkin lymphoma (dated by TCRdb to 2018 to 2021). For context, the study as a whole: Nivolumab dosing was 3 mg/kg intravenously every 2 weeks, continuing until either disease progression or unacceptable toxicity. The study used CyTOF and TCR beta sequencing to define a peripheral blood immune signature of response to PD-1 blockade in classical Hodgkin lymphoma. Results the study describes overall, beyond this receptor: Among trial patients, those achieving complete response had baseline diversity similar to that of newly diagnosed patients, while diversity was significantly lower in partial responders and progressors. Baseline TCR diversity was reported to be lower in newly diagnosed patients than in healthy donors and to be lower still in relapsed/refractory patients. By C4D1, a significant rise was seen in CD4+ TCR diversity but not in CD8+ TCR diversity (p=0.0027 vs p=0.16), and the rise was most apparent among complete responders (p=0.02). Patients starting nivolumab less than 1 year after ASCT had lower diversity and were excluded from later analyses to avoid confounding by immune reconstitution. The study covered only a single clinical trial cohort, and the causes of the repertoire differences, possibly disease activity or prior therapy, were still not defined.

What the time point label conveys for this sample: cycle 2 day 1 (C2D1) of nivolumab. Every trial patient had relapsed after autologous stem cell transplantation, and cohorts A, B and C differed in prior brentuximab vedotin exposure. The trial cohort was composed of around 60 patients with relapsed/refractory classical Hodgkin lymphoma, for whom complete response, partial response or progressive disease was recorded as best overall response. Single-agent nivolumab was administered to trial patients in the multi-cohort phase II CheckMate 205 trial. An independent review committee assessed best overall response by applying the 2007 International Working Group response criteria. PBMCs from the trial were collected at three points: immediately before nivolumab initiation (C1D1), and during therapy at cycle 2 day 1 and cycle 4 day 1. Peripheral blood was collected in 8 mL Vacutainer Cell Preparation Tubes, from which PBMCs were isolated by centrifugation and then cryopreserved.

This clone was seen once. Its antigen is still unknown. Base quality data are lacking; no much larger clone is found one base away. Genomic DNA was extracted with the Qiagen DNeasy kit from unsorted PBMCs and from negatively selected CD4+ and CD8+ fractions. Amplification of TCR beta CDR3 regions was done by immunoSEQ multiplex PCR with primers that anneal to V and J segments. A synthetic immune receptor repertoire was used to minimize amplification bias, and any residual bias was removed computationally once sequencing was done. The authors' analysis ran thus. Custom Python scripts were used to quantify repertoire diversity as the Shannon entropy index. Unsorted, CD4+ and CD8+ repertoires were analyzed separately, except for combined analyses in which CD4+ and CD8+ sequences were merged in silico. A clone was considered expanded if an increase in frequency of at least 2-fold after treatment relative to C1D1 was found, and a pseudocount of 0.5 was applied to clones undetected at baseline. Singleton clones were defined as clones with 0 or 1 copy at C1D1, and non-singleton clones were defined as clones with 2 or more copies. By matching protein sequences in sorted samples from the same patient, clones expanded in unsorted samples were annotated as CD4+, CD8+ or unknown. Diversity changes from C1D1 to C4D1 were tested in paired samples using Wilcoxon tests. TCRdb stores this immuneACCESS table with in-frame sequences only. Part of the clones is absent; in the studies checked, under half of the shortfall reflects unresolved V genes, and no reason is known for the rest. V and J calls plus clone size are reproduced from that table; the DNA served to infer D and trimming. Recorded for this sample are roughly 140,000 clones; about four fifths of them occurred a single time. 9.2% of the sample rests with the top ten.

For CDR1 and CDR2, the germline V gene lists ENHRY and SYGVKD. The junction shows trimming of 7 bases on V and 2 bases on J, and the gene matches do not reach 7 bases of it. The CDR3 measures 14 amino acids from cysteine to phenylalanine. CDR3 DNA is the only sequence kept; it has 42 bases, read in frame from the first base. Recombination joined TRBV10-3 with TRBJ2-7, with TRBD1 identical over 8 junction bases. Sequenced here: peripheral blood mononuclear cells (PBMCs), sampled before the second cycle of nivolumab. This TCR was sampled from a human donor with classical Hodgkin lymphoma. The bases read TGTGCCATCAACAGAGGACAGGGACCCTACGAGCAGTACTTC. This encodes CAINRGQGPYEQYF.